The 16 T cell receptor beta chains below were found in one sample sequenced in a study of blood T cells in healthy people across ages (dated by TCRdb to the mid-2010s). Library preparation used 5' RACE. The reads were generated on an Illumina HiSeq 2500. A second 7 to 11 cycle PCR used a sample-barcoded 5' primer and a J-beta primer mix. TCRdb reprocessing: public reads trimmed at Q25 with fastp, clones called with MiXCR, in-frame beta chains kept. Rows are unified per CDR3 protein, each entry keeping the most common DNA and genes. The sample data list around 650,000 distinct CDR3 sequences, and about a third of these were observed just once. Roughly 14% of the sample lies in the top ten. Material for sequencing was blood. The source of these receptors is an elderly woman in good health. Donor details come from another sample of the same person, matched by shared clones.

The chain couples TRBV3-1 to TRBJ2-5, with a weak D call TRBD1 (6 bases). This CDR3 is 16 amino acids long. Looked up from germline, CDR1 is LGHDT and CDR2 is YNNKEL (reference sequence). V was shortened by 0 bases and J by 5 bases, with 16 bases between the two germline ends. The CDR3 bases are TGTGCCAGCAGCCAAGAACTAGGCAGGGGAAGGGAGACCCAGTACTTC. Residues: CASSQELGRGRETQYF.

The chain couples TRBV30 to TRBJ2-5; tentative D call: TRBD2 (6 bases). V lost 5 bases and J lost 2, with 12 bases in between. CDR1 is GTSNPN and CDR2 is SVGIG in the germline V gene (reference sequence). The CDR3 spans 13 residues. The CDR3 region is CAWEPGGQETQYF. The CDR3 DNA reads TGTGCCTGGGAGCCCGGGGGACAAGAGACCCAGTACTTC. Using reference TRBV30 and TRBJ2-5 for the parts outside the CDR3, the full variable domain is SQTIHQWPATLVQPVGSPLSLECTVEGTSNPNLYWYRQAAGRGLQLLFYSVGIGQISSEVPQNLSASRPQDRQFILSSKKLLLSDSGFYLCAWEPGGQETQYFGPGTRLLVL.

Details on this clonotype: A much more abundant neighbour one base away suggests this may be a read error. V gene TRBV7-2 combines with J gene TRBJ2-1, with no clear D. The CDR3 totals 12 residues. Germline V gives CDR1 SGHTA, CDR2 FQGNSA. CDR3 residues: CAGSRPYNEQFF. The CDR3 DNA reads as TGTGCCGGCAGCCGACCCTACAATGAGCAGTTCTTC.

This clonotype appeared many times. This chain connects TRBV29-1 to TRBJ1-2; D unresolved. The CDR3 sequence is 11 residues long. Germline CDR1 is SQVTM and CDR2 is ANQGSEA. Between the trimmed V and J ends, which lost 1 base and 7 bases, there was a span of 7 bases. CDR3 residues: CSVEGTGGYTF. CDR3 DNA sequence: TGCAGCGTTGAAGGGACGGGTGGCTACACCTTC.

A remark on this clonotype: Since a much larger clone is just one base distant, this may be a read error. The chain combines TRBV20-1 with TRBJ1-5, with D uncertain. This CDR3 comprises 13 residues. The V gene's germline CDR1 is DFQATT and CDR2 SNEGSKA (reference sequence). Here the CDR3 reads CSPQHHSSQPQHF. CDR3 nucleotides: TGCAGCCCGCAGCACCATAGCAGTCAGCCCCAGCATTTT.

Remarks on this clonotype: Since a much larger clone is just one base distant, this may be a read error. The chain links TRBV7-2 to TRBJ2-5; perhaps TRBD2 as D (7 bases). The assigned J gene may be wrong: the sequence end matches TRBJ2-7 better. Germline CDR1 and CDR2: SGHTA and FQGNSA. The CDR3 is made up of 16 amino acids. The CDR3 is CASSKGDGEGCYEQYF. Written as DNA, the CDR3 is TGTGCCAGCTCCAAGGGGGACGGGGAGGGATGCTACGAGCAGTACTTC.

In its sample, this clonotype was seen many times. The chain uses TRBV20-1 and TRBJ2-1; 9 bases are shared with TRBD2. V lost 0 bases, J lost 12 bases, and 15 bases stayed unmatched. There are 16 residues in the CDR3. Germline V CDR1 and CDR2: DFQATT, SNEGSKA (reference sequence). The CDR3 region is CSARDALAGSGMGQFF. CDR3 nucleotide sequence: TGCAGTGCTAGAGACGCTCTAGCGGGGTCTGGAATGGGGCAGTTCTTC.

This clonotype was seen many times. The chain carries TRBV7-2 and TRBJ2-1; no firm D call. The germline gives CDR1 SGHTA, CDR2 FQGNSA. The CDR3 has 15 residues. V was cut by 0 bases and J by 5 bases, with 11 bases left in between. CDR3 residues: CASSLATGGHNEQFF. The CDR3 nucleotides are TGTGCCAGCAGCTTAGCGACGGGTGGCCACAATGAGCAGTTCTTC.

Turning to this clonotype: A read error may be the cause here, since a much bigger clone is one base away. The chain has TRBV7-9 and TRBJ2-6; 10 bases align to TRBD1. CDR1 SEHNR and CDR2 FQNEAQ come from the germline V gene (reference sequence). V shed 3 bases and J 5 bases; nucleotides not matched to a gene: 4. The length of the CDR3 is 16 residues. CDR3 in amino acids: CASSLGQGTRANVLTF. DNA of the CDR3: TGTGCCAGCAGCTTGGGACAGGGGACTAGGGCCAACGTCCTGACTTTC.

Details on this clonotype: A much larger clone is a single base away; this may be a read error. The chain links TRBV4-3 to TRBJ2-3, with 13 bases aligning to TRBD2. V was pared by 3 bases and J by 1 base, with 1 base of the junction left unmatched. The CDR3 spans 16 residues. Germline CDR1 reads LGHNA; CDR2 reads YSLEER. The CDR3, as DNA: TGCGCCAGCAGCCACGGGACTAGCGGGGGCACAGATACGCAGTATTTT. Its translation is CASSHGTSGGTDTQYF.

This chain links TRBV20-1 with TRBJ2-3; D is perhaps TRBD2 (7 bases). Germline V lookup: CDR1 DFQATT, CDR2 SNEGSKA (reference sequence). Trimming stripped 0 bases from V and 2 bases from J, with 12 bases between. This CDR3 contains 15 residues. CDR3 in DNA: TGCAGTGCTAGAGATTGGGCGGGGGCCACAGATACGCAGTATTTT. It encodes CSARDWAGATDTQYF.

The CDR3 DNA reads as TGTGCCAGCAGCTTAGGGGGGGACCAGGGAACGCAGTATTTT. Amino acids: CASSLGGDQGTQYF. V is TRBV7-3 and J is TRBJ2-3; 7 nucleotides match TRBD2. Per the germline V gene, CDR1 is SGHTA and CDR2 is FQGTGA. This CDR3 comprises 14 residues. The junction had 8 bases not matched to a gene; V was cut back by 2 bases and J by 9 bases.

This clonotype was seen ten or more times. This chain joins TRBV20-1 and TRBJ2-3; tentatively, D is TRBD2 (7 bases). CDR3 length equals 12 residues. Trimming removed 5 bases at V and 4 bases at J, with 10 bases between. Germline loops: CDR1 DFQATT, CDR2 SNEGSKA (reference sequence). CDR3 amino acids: CSAVGGADTQYF. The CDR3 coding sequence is TGCAGTGCTGTAGGGGGGGCAGATACGCAGTATTTT.

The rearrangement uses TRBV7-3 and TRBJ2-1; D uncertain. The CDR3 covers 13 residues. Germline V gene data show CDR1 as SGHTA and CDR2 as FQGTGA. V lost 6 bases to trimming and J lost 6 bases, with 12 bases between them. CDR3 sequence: CASRSQDANEQFF. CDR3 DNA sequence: TGTGCCAGCAGATCTCAAGATGCCAATGAGCAGTTCTTC.

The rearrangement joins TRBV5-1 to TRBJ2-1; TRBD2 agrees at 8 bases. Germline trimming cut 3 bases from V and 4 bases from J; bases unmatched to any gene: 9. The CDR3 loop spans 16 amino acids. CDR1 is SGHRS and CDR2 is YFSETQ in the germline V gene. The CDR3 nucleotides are TGCGCCAGCAGCTCCGGATCCGTAGCGGGGTACAATGAGCAGTTCTTC. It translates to CASSSGSVAGYNEQFF.

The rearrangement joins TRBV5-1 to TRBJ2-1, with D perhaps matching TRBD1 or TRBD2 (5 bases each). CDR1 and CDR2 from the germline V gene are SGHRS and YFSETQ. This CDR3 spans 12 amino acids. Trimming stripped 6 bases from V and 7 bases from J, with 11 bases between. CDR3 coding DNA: TGCGCCAGCATTGGGGGTTTTAATGAGCAGTTCTTC. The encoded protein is CASIGGFNEQFF. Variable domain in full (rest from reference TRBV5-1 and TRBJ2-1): KAGVTQTPRYLIKTRGQQVTLSCSPISGHRSVSWYQQTPGQGLQFLFEYFSETQRNKGNFPGRFSGRQFSNSRSEMNVSTLELGDSALYLCASIGGFNEQFFGPGTRLTVL.